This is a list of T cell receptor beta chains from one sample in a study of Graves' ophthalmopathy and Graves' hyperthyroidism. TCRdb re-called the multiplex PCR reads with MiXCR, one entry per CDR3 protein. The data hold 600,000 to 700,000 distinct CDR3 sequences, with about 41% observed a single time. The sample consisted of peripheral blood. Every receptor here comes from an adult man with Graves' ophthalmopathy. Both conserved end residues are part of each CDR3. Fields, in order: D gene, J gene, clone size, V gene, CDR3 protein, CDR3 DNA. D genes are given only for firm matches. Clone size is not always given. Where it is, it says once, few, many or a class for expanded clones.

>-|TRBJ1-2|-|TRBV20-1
CSARDPRDQNYGYTF
TGCAGTGCTAGAGATCCCCGGGACCAAAACTATGGCTACACCTTC
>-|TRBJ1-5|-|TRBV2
CASSEETQHF
TGTGCCAGCAGTGAAGAGACCCAGCATTTT
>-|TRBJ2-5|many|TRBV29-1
CSVVFGETQYF
TGCAGCGTTGTGTTCGGGGAGACCCAGTACTTC
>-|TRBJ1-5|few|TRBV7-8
CASSPSPYEYSNQPQHF
TGCGCCAGCAGCCCAAGTCCTTATGAGTATAGCAATCAGCCCCAGCATTTT
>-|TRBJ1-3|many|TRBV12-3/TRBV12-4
CASSPGHSGNTIYF
TGTGCCAGCAGTCCGGGACACTCTGGAAACACCATATATTTT
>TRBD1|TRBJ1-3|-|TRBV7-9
CASSQTGGVGNTIYF
TGCGCCAGCAGCCAAACAGGGGGAGTTGGAAACACCATATATTTT
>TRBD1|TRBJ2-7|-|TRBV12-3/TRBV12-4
CASSEWGQGAVYEQYF
TGTGCCAGCAGTGAATGGGGACAGGGGGCGGTCTACGAGCAGTACTTC
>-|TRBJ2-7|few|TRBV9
CASSVGGRASEQYF
TGTGCCAGCAGCGTAGGGGGCAGGGCCTCCGAGCAGTACTTC
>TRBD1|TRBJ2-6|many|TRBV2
CASSGTGGFGANVLTF
TGTGCCAGCAGCGGGACAGGGGGTTTTGGGGCCAACGTCCTGACTTTC
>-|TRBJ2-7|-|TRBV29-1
CSVLDGRGREQYF
TGCAGCGTCCTTGATGGGAGGGGGCGCGAGCAGTACTTC
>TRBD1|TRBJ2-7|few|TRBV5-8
CASSLRGGAYEQYF
TGTGCCAGCAGCTTGCGAGGGGGCGCCTACGAGCAGTACTTC
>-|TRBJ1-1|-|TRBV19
CASSPISRGNTEAFF
TGTGCCAGTAGCCCAATTAGCAGGGGGAACACTGAAGCTTTCTTT
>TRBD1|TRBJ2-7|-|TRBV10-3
CASSDPRQGAYEQYF
TGTGCCAGCAGTGACCCGAGACAGGGGGCGTACGAGCAGTACTTC
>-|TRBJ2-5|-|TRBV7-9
CASSLATSFETQYF
TGTGCCAGCAGCCTAGCTACTAGTTTTGAGACCCAGTACTTC